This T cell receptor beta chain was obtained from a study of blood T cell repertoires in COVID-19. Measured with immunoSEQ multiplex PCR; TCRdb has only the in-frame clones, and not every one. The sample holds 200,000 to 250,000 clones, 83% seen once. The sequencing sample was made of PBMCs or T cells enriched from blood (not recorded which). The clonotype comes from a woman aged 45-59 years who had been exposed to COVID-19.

CDR3 amino acids: CASLGTTGNTEAFF. The CDR3 bases are TGTGCCAGCTTAGGAACGACAGGGAACACTGAAGCTTTCTTT. The V and J genes are TRBV18 and TRBJ1-1; the D gene is possibly TRBD1 (6 bases). In germline, CDR1 is KGHSH, CDR2 LQKENI. The CDR3 runs 14 residues. V lost 7 bases to trimming and J lost 1 base, with 13 bases between them.